This T cell receptor (beta chain) emerged from a study of T cell responses to AZD1222 COVID-19 vaccine. The table lists this clone with a count of one. This CDR3 has 19 amino acids. Trimming took off 6 bases at V and 8 bases at J, with 32 bases between the two ends. CDR1 SGHAT and CDR2 FQNNGV come from the germline V gene. Generated by immunoSEQ multiplex PCR, the TCRdb table keeps only in-frame clones and is missing some. Seen here are roughly 170,000 clones, roughly 92% observed once, and the top ten hold around 1.6%. This receptor was identified in an adult who received the AZD1222 COVID-19 vaccine. This chain links TRBV11-2 with TRBJ2-1; maybe TRBD1 (6 bases). Sequences were derived from peripheral blood, sampled 28 days after the second AZD1222 dose. The CDR3 sequence: CASRVGWNLRGGYGDEQFF. CDR3 DNA sequence: TGTGCCAGCAGGGTGGGGTGGAATCTCCGAGGGGGTTATGGTGATGAGCAGTTCTTC.